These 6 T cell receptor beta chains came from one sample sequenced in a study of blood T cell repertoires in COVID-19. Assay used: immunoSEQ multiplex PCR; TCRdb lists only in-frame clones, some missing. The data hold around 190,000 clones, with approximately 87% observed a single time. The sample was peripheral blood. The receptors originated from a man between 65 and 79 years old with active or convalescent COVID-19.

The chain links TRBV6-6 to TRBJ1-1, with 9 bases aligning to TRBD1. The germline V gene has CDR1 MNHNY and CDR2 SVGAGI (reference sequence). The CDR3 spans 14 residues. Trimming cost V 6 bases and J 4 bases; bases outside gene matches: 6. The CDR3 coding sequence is TGTGCCAGCAGCCCCCGGGACAGGGTCACTGAAGCTTTCTTT. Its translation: CASSPRDRVTEAFF.

The CDR3 DNA reads TGTGCCAGCAGTTACTCGGGGTCCAGGGGAGGCTACACCTTC. It specifies CASSYSGSRGGYTF. The chain carries TRBV6-5 and TRBJ1-2; the D gene is possibly TRBD1 (6 bases). The germline V and J ends were trimmed by 0 bases and 8 bases, with 13 bases remaining between them. The germline V gene encodes CDR1 MNHEY and CDR2 SVGAGI. The CDR3 sequence is 14 residues long.

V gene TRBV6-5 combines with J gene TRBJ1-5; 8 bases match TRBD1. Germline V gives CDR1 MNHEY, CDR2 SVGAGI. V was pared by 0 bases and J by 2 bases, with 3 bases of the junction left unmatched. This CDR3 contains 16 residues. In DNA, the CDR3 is TGTGCCAGCAGTTACTCGACAGGGGTGGGCAATCAGCCCCAGCATTTT. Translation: CASSYSTGVGNQPQHF.

CDR3 in amino acids: CASSLEQGGHTF. The CDR3 region has the DNA TGCGCCAGCAGCTTGGAACAGGGGGGTCACACCTTC. The genes are TRBV5-1 and TRBJ1-2; 8 bases are shared with TRBD1. The ends lost 0 bases at V and 12 bases at J; junction bases unmatched: 4. CDR1 is SGHRS, CDR2 YFSETQ, per germline. The CDR3 spans 12 residues.

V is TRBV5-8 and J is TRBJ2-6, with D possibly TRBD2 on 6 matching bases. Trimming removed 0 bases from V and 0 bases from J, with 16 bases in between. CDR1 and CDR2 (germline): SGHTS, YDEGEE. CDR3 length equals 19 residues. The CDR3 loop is CASSLGTFAGFSGANVLTF. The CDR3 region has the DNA TGTGCCAGCAGCTTGGGGACATTCGCGGGGTTCTCTGGGGCCAACGTCCTGACTTTC.

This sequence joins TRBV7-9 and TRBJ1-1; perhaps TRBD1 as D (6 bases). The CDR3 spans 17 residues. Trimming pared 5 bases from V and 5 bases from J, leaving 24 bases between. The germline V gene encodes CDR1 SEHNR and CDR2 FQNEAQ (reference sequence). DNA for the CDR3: TGTGCCAGCAGCCCAACAGGGAACTTAGGAGGAGGTACTGAAGCTTTCTTT. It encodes CASSPTGNLGGGTEAFF.